One T cell receptor (beta chain) is described in this entry. No antigen is known for it. The CDR3 loop spans 15 amino acids. V was trimmed by 5 bases and J by 5 bases, leaving 18 bases between them. Germline assignment: CDR1 MNHEY and CDR2 SMNVEV (reference sequence). cDNA carried unique molecular identifiers, and a universal primer site was added by template switching. Each CDR3 protein gets one entry after TCRdb re-called the 5' RACE reads with MiXCR. The sample has fewer than 250,000 distinct CDR3 sequences, around 10% seen once. The sample originates from a study of identical twins. The study, taken as a whole, reports: In zero-insertion analyses, partial confounding could arise from invariant MAIT and iNKT cells. While abundant cord blood beta clonotypes carried fewer insertions, memory repertoires showed no such pattern. Conclusions rested on cross-sectional statistics rather than following the same donors.

This TCR came from a young woman in good health. Sequenced sample: memory (CD45RO+) T cells sorted from blood. The gene calls are TRBV27 and TRBJ1-2; a weak D match, TRBD1 (5 bases). The CDR3 DNA is TGTGCCAGCAGTAGCAAGGGACGTTTCCCTTATGGCTACACCTTC. This sequence encodes CASSSKGRFPYGYTF.